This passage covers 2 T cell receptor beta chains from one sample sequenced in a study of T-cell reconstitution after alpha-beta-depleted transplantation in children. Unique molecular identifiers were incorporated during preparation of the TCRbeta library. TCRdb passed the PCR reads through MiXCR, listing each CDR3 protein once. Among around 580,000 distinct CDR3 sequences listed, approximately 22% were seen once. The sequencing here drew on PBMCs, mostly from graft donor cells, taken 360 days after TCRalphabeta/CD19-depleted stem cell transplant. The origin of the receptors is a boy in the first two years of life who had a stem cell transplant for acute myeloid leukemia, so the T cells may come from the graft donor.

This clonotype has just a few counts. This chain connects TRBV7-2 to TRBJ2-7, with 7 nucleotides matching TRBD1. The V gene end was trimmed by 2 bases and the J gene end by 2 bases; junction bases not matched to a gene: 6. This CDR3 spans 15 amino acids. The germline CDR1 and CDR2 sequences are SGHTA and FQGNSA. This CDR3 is CASSLRSGQAYEQYF. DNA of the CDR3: TGTGCCAGCAGCTTAAGAAGCGGACAGGCCTACGAGCAGTACTTC.

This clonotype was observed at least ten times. Here the CDR3 DNA reads TGTGCCAGCAGAGGGGGGAGTCAGCCCCAGCATTTT. It specifies CASRGGSQPQHF. The chain has TRBV12-3 or TRBV12-4 and TRBJ1-5; D possibly corresponds to TRBD1 (6 bases). The CDR3 runs 12 residues. The V end was cut by 6 bases, the J end by 6 bases, with 9 bases between.